One and the same sample provided the 17 T cell receptor beta chains below, sequenced in a study of Ad26.COV2.S vaccination and SARS-CoV-2 variants. Treatment specified: roughly 18 received Ad26.COV2.S at low or high dose, single or two shots; 5 received placebo; per-sample allocation not given. Samples analyzed were those drawn on day 63 after the first vaccine or placebo injection. Clones were sequenced by immunoSEQ multiplex PCR, and TCRdb holds only the in-frame ones, with some missing. Of around 300,000 clones in the sample, 75% to 90% were seen once. Sample: peripheral blood, taken in a trial of Ad26.COV2.S vaccine versus placebo. The source is a person between 18 and 65 years old who received the Ad26.COV2.S COVID-19 vaccine or a placebo.

This rearrangement joins TRBV18 to TRBJ2-2, with TRBD1 matching over 8 bases. Germline-derived CDR1 and CDR2 are KGHSH and LQKENI. The CDR3 sequence is 17 residues long. V gave up 6 bases and J gave up 5 bases; unmatched junction bases: 14. CDR3 region: CASSPKVGQGKTGELFF. Here the CDR3 DNA reads TGTGCCAGCTCTCCGAAGGTTGGACAGGGAAAAACCGGGGAGCTGTTTTTT. The full variable domain, rest sourced from reference TRBV18 and TRBJ2-2, is NAGVMQNPRHLVRRRGQEARLRCSPMKGHSHVYWYRQLPEEGLKFMVYLQKENIIDESGMPKERFSAEFPKEGPSILRIQQVVRGDSAAYFCASSPKVGQGKTGELFFGEGSRLTVL.

This clone showed up many times. V and J are TRBV5-1 and TRBJ2-2, with TRBD2 as a possible D gene (6 bases). The CDR3 length is 15 residues. Germline-derived CDR1 and CDR2 are SGHRS and YFSETQ. V was shortened by 0 bases and J by 3 bases, with 9 bases between the two germline ends. CDR3 amino acids: CASSLASGDTGELFF. The CDR3 bases are TGCGCCAGCAGCTTGGCCTCGGGAGACACCGGGGAGCTGTTTTTT.

V usage is TRBV4-1 and J usage is TRBJ2-7; TRBD1 or TRBD2 may be the D gene (5 bases each). V was shortened by 7 bases and J by 4 bases, with 17 bases between the two germline ends. The CDR3 sequence is 14 residues long. CDR1 is MGHRA and CDR2 is YSYEKL in the germline V gene. CDR3 nucleotides: TGCGCCAGCACCAAAGGAGGTGGGGCTTACGAGCAGTACTTC. Translated, it gives CASTKGGGAYEQYF.

The chain joins TRBV28 to TRBJ2-7; D uncertain. V was clipped by 3 bases and J by 0 bases, with 9 bases between them. Germline V gives CDR1 MDHEN, CDR2 SYDVKM. The CDR3 consists of 14 residues. The CDR3, as DNA: TGTGCCAGCAGTTTTAGGGTGAACTCCTACGAGCAGTACTTC. Translated, it gives CASSFRVNSYEQYF.

The chain uses TRBV11-2 and TRBJ1-3; D possibly corresponds to TRBD1 (5 bases). The germline CDR1 and CDR2 sequences are SGHAT and FQNNGV. This CDR3 spans 15 amino acids. The V end lost 4 bases, the J end lost 1 base, and 11 bases lay between the germline ends. CDR3 sequence reads: CASSSLGESGNTIYF. The CDR3 DNA follows: TGTGCCAGCAGCTCACTGGGGGAATCTGGAAACACCATATATTTT.

On this clone itself: Possible read error: a much larger clone is one base away. The chain recombines TRBV7-2 with TRBJ1-2; D perhaps matches TRBD1 (5 bases). Germline V gene sequence: CDR1 SGHTA, CDR2 FQGNSA. Trimming cost V 3 bases and J 2 bases, with 7 bases left between them. This CDR3 is built from 13 residues. The CDR3: CASSFSGNYGYTF. The CDR3 coding sequence is TGTGCCAGCAGCTTTTCAGGGAACTATGGCTACACCTTC.

The chain uses TRBV4-2 and TRBJ2-1; TRBD2 might be the D (6 bases). The CDR3 runs to 13 residues. The V gene lost 4 bases and the J gene lost 8 bases, with 12 bases spanning the gap. Per germline, CDR1 LGHNA and CDR2 YNFKEQ. CDR3 bases: TGTGCCAGCAGCCCCCGCTCGGGGGATGAGCAGTTCTTC. Protein: CASSPRSGDEQFF.

The chain carries TRBV28 and TRBJ1-1, with D uncertain. CDR3 length: 12 residues. The germline V gene has CDR1 MDHEN and CDR2 SYDVKM. V was clipped by 3 bases and J by 7 bases, with 9 bases between them. The CDR3 sequence: CASSFYQFEAFF. The DNA for the CDR3 is TGTGCCAGCAGTTTCTATCAGTTTGAAGCTTTCTTT.

The V call is TRBV7-9, the J call TRBJ2-7; the D is unclear. Trimming removed 3 bases from V and 0 bases from J, with 6 bases in between. The germline V gene has CDR1 SEHNR and CDR2 FQNEAQ (reference sequence). CDR3 length: 13 residues. CDR3 DNA: TGTGCCAGCAGCTTGGGGAACTCCTACGAGCAGTACTTC. Its protein product is CASSLGNSYEQYF.

The chain has TRBV5-1 and TRBJ1-6; the D is unclear. This CDR3 comprises 15 residues. V lost 4 bases and J 0 bases, leaving 8 bases between the germline ends. The germline V gene has CDR1 SGHRS and CDR2 YFSETQ. The CDR3 coding sequence is TGCGCCAGCAGCCTTGAGAGCTCCTATAATTCACCCCTCCACTTT. This encodes CASSLESSYNSPLHF. Complete variable domain (other parts from reference TRBV5-1 and TRBJ1-6): KAGVTQTPRYLIKTRGQQVTLSCSPISGHRSVSWYQQTPGQGLQFLFEYFSETQRNKGNFPGRFSGRQFSNSRSEMNVSTLELGDSALYLCASSLESSYNSPLHFGNGTRLTVT.

The rearrangement joins TRBV2 to TRBJ1-1; D not certain. The CDR3 runs to 13 residues. V dropped 1 base and J dropped 9 bases, with 12 bases sitting between them. Germline CDR1 and CDR2: SNHLY and FYNNEI. CDR3 protein: CASSEGTASQAFF. The CDR3 nucleotides are TGTGCCAGCAGTGAAGGGACCGCCAGCCAAGCTTTCTTT.

V is TRBV6-1 and J is TRBJ2-7; D not certain. The length of the CDR3 is 13 residues. Germline CDR1 and CDR2: MNHNS and SASEGT. V was clipped by 2 bases and J by 4 bases, with 9 bases between them. The CDR3 DNA reads as TGTGCCAGCAGTGAATTGAGAGGATACGAGCAGTACTTC. Its translation: CASSELRGYEQYF.

The chain employs TRBV10-2 and TRBJ2-3; D is unclear. The V end was cut by 4 bases, the J end by 8 bases, with 10 bases between. CDR3 length: 12 residues. Germline V CDR1 and CDR2: WSHSY, SAAADI. The CDR3 DNA follows: TGCGCCAGCAGTGGGACGGACGGTACGCAGTATTTT. This codes for CASSGTDGTQYF.

The chain has TRBV7-3 and TRBJ2-1; TRBD2 matches at 8 bases. The germline gives CDR1 SGHTA, CDR2 FQGTGA. V was clipped by 5 bases and J by 7 bases; unmatched bases: 4. This CDR3 region has 13 residues. The CDR3 loop reads CASSASGSNEQFF. The CDR3 region has the DNA TGTGCCAGCAGCGCCAGCGGGAGTAATGAGCAGTTCTTC.

The V and J genes are TRBV14 and TRBJ2-3, with a tentative D call TRBD2 (6 bases). Germline CDR1 is SGHDN and CDR2 is FVKESK. This CDR3 region has 16 residues. The germline V and J ends were trimmed by 3 bases and 2 bases, with 15 bases remaining between them. The CDR3 bases are TGTGCCAGCAGCCAGGTCGTGGGGACTTACACAGATACGCAGTATTTT. Its translation is CASSQVVGTYTDTQYF.

This clone was recorded once. The chain links TRBV28 to TRBJ1-1; TRBD1 matches at 10 bases. Trimming at V came to 3 bases and at J to 3 bases, leaving 1 base not matched to a gene. This CDR3 region has 14 residues. Germline CDR1 MDHEN, CDR2 SYDVKM. The CDR3 is CASSFDRGHTEAFF. In DNA, the CDR3 is TGTGCCAGCAGTTTCGACAGGGGGCACACTGAAGCTTTCTTT.

V is TRBV19 and J is TRBJ1-1; the match to TRBD1 covers 9 bases. V shed 3 bases, J shed 1 base, and the junction held 9 bases outside the gene matches. Germline V gene lookup returns CDR1 LNHDA and CDR2 SQIVND (reference sequence). CDR3 size: 17 residues. The CDR3 region has the DNA TGTGCCAGTAGTATTCGGACAGGGGATTTAGCGAACACTGAAGCTTTCTTT. Its translation: CASSIRTGDLANTEAFF.